Following are 30 T cell receptor beta chains from one sample sequenced in a study of human thymus T cells. The source of the thymus tissue was resections taken during corrective heart surgery. Generated by immunoSEQ multiplex PCR, the TCRdb table keeps only in-frame clones and is missing some. The repertoire holds tens of thousands of clones, with 85% to 95% as singletons. The sequenced sample was thymus tissue. The receptor source for this set is a girl under three years old with a congenital heart defect but otherwise immunologically healthy.

The CDR3 nucleotides read TGTGCCAGCACCCTCCGGGGAGGGTCCTCTGGAAACACCATATATTTT. Protein product: CASTLRGGSSGNTIYF. V and J are TRBV28 and TRBJ1-3; D call uncertain. CDR3 length: 16 residues. Trimming pared 7 bases from V and 0 bases from J, leaving 16 bases between. CDR1 is MDHEN, CDR2 SYDVKM, per germline. Drawing the rest from reference TRBV28 and TRBJ1-3, the complete variable domain is DVKVTQSSRYLVKRTGEKVFLECVQDMDHENMFWYRQDPGLGLRLIYFSYDVKMKEKGDIPEGYSVSREKKERFSLILESASTNQTSMYLCASTLRGGSSGNTIYFGEGSWLTVV.

This clone was observed once. Written as DNA, the CDR3 is TGTGCCAGCAGCCCTCCGCAAACACCCCAAGAGACCCAGTACTTC. Protein: CASSPPQTPQETQYF. The chain recombines TRBV27 with TRBJ2-5; D remains unclear. Germline CDR1 is MNHEY and CDR2 is SMNVEV (reference sequence). Trimming removed 6 bases at V and 1 base at J, with 15 bases between. This CDR3 contains 15 residues.

V and J are TRBV4-2 and TRBJ2-3, with TRBD1 matching over 7 bases. CDR1 and CDR2 from the germline V gene are LGHNA and YNFKEQ. The V segment lost 4 bases and the J segment 0 bases; nucleotides outside the gene matches: 13. The CDR3 contains 18 residues. The CDR3 here is CASSPGQDCFTSTDTQYF. CDR3 coding DNA: TGTGCCAGCAGCCCAGGACAGGATTGTTTTACTAGCACAGATACGCAGTATTTT.

V gene TRBV11-3 combines with J gene TRBJ2-1, with 11 bases lining up with TRBD2. This CDR3 comprises 16 residues. Looked up from germline, CDR1 is SGHNT and CDR2 is YENEEA. Trimming cost V 4 bases and J 6 bases; bases outside gene matches: 8. The chain's CDR3 is CASSSRPGLAANEQFF. DNA of the CDR3: TGTGCCAGCAGCTCACGACCGGGACTAGCGGCCAATGAGCAGTTCTTC.

This clone was detected only once. The chain joins TRBV5-1 to TRBJ2-1, with TRBD2 as a possible D gene (5 bases). The V gene's germline CDR1 is SGHRS and CDR2 YFSETQ. This CDR3 contains 15 residues. Trimming cost V 0 bases and J 5 bases, with 12 bases left between them. The CDR3, as DNA: TGCGCCAGCAGCTTGGTGTCGGGAAGGAACAATGAGCAGTTCTTC. Protein sequence: CASSLVSGRNNEQFF.

The chain is built from TRBV5-4 and TRBJ2-7; 14 bases agree with TRBD2. The CDR3 runs to 18 residues. Germline V CDR1 and CDR2: SGHNT, YYREEE (reference sequence). After removal of 4 bases from V and 0 bases from J, the junction contained 9 bases not matched to a gene. The CDR3 nucleotides are TGTGCCAGCAGCCGAACCGGGACTAGCGGGAGAAGCTCCTACGAGCAGTACTTC. Amino acids: CASSRTGTSGRSSYEQYF. Looking up the rest from reference TRBV5-4 and TRBJ2-7 gives the full variable domain: ETGVTQSPTHLIKTRGQQVTLRCSSQSGHNTVSWYQQALGQGPQFIFQYYREEENGRGNFPPRFSGLQFPNYSSELNVNALELDDSALYLCASSRTGTSGRSSYEQYFGPGTRLTVT.

This chain connects TRBV18 to TRBJ2-7, with a weak D call TRBD1 (5 bases). The CDR3 loop spans 18 amino acids. Trimming removed 3 bases from V and 4 bases from J, with 25 bases in between. Germline lookup yields CDR1 KGHSH and CDR2 LQKENI. The CDR3 sequence: CASSPFRSDSKTPYEQYF. CDR3 DNA sequence: TGTGCCAGCTCACCCTTCCGGAGTGACAGTAAAACGCCTTACGAGCAGTACTTC.

V and J are TRBV10-3 and TRBJ2-2; 7 bases line up with TRBD1. With 0 bases clipped from V and 6 bases from J, the junction kept 10 bases outside the gene matches. Germline assignment: CDR1 ENHRY and CDR2 SYGVKD. The length of the CDR3 is 17 residues. Here the CDR3 DNA reads TGTGCCATCAGTGAGTCGATAGGCGGACAGGAGGCCGGGGAGCTGTTTTTT. Encoded protein: CAISESIGGQEAGELFF.

The count of this clone is one. The rearrangement uses TRBV27 and TRBJ1-2; TRBD1 aligns across 10 bases. Germline CDR1 reads MNHEY; CDR2 reads SMNVEV (reference sequence). V lost 5 bases to trimming and J lost 4 bases; unmatched junction nucleotides: 7. This CDR3 is 15 amino acids long. CDR3 amino acids: CASSPRDRGFYGYTF. In DNA form, the CDR3 reads TGTGCCAGCAGTCCTCGGGACAGGGGCTTCTATGGCTACACCTTC.

The chain combines TRBV5-1 with TRBJ1-2; D uncertain. The V and J ends lost 0 bases and 7 bases respectively, with 28 bases between them. The CDR3 is 19 amino acids. The germline V gene has CDR1 SGHRS and CDR2 YFSETQ. The CDR3 is CASSLDGRTRTQSPLGYTF. The CDR3 bases are TGCGCCAGCAGCTTGGACGGACGGACGCGAACACAGTCGCCCCTTGGCTACACCTTC.

The rearrangement links TRBV4-2 to TRBJ1-5; D unclear. The CDR3 runs to 13 residues. Germline V CDR1 and CDR2: LGHNA, YNFKEQ. V lost 4 bases and J lost 3, with 7 bases in between. CDR3 in amino acids: CASSLDLNQPQHF. DNA for the CDR3: TGTGCCAGCAGCCTAGACCTCAATCAGCCCCAGCATTTT.

Concerning this clone: Here the CDR3 omits its conserved ending phenylalanine or tryptophan, so a read error is the likely source. Because the CDR3's place on the DNA is in doubt, the DNA is left out and the CDR3 is given as listed by TCRdb. The chain is built from TRBV7-2 and TRBJ1-2; whether TRBD1, the table's D call, matches the DNA was not checked. Germline V CDR1 and CDR2: SGHTA, FQGNSA. The CDR3 is 11 residues long, ends included. The CDR3 sequence: CASSPRQGSPY.

This rearrangement joins TRBV27 to TRBJ1-2, with a tentative D call TRBD1 (6 bases). Germline V gene lookup returns CDR1 MNHEY and CDR2 SMNVEV (reference sequence). Trimming removed 0 bases at V and 2 bases at J, with 10 bases between. The CDR3 totals 15 residues. DNA of the CDR3: TGTGCCAGCAGTTTATCGGGGGCAGTAAACTATGGCTACACCTTC. Protein: CASSLSGAVNYGYTF.

This clone appeared once. V and J are TRBV2 and TRBJ2-7; D perhaps matches TRBD2 (5 bases). Germline V CDR1 and CDR2: SNHLY, FYNNEI. The V gene lost 10 bases and the J gene lost 5 bases, with 24 bases spanning the gap. The CDR3 covers 15 residues. The CDR3 DNA reads TGTGCCACCCTCCGGGGTGGGCCCGGTTGGGACGAGCAGTACTTC. It codes for CATLRGGPGWDEQYF.

This clone was seen once. J is TRBJ2-1 and V is TRBV9; the match to TRBD1 covers 7 bases. Trimming cost V 4 bases and J 8 bases; bases outside gene matches: 12. This CDR3 region has 15 residues. Germline CDR1 reads SGDLS; CDR2 reads YYNGEE. The CDR3 sequence: CASSTTCGDSDEQFF. The CDR3 DNA is TGTGCCAGCAGCACGACGTGTGGGGACAGCGATGAGCAGTTCTTC.

The chain links TRBV2 to TRBJ1-1, with D perhaps matching TRBD1 (6 bases). Trimming pared 6 bases from V and 3 bases from J, leaving 17 bases between. The CDR3 is made up of 15 amino acids. Germline CDR1 and CDR2: SNHLY and FYNNEI. The CDR3 reads CASRSPRGGDTEAFF. Written as DNA, the CDR3 is TGTGCCAGCAGGTCACCCAGGGGCGGGGACACTGAAGCTTTCTTT.

The rearrangement links TRBV28 to TRBJ1-5, with 10 bases matching TRBD1. The trim removed 4 bases at V and 4 bases at J, leaving 4 bases unmatched. Germline assignment: CDR1 MDHEN and CDR2 SYDVKM. This CDR3 is 15 amino acids long. The CDR3 loop reads CASSSDRGGNQPQHF. The CDR3 DNA follows: TGTGCCAGCAGTTCGGACAGGGGGGGTAATCAGCCCCAGCATTTT.

The chain recombines TRBV5-4 with TRBJ2-5; D perhaps matches TRBD1 (5 bases). The CDR3 extends over 14 amino acids. CDR1 and CDR2 from the germline V gene are SGHNT and YYREEE (reference sequence). Trimming stripped 4 bases from V and 0 bases from J, with 10 bases between. The CDR3 reads CASSPRQHQETQYF. The DNA of the CDR3 is TGTGCCAGCAGCCCGCGACAGCACCAAGAGACCCAGTACTTC. The entire variable domain, with the rest obtained from reference TRBV5-4 and TRBJ2-5, is as follows: ETGVTQSPTHLIKTRGQQVTLRCSSQSGHNTVSWYQQALGQGPQFIFQYYREEENGRGNFPPRFSGLQFPNYSSELNVNALELDDSALYLCASSPRQHQETQYFGPGTRLLVL.

This CDR3 reads CASSIGSRQGYEQYF. CDR3 nucleotide sequence: TGTGCCAGTAGTATAGGGTCCCGACAGGGCTACGAGCAGTACTTC. The chain is built from TRBV19 and TRBJ2-7, with 7 positions matching TRBD1. Trimming at V came to 1 base and at J to 3 bases, leaving 6 bases not matched to a gene. CDR1 and CDR2 (germline): LNHDA, SQIVND (reference sequence). This CDR3 spans 15 amino acids.

This rearrangement joins TRBV10-3 to TRBJ1-2; possibly TRBD1 for D (5 bases). Germline CDR1 and CDR2: ENHRY and SYGVKD. The ends were cut back, 8 bases at V and 4 bases at J, with 14 bases in the middle. CDR3 length: 13 amino acids. DNA for the CDR3: TGTGCCATCTCGTCCAGGGCCCTCTATGGCTACACCTTC. Its protein is CAISSRALYGYTF.

This sequence joins TRBV5-8 and TRBJ2-7; 8 nucleotides align to TRBD1. The J segment lost 5 bases and the V segment lost 7 bases, leaving 8 bases of the junction unmatched. The CDR3 consists of 13 residues. Germline loops: CDR1 SGHTS, CDR2 YDEGEE. In DNA form, the CDR3 reads TGTGCCAGCCGCCAGACAGGGGACCACGAGCAGTACTTC. It yields the protein CASRQTGDHEQYF. Complete variable domain (other parts from reference TRBV5-8 and TRBJ2-7): EAGVTQSPTHLIKTRGQQATLRCSPISGHTSVYWYQQALGLGLQFLLWYDEGEERNRGNFPPRFSGRQFPNYSSELNVNALELEDSALYLCASRQTGDHEQYFGPGTRLTVT.

The V call is TRBV7-3, the J call TRBJ2-1; 10 nucleotides align to TRBD2. Germline CDR1 and CDR2: SGHTA and FQGTGA. The CDR3 is 16 amino acids. V lost 5 bases, J lost 6 bases, and 10 bases stayed unmatched. The CDR3 protein is CASSGLAGAASNEQFF. The CDR3 coding sequence is TGTGCCAGCAGCGGGCTAGCGGGAGCGGCGAGCAATGAGCAGTTCTTC. Full variable domain (missing parts from reference TRBV7-3 and TRBJ2-1): GAGVSQTPSNKVTEKGKYVELRCDPISGHTALYWYRQSLGQGPEFLIYFQGTGAADDSGLPNDRFFAVRPEGSVSTLKIQRTERGDSAVYLCASSGLAGAASNEQFFGPGTRLTVL.

The V gene is TRBV5-6, the J gene TRBJ2-1, with unresolved D. Trimming took off 1 base at V and 5 bases at J, with 10 bases between the two ends. Germline V gene lookup returns CDR1 SGHDT and CDR2 YYEEEE. The CDR3 covers 14 residues. In nucleotides, the CDR3 is TGTGCCAGCAGCTTGAGTGTGTACGACAATGAGCAGTTCTTC. It codes for CASSLSVYDNEQFF.

V and J are TRBV28 and TRBJ2-1, with D tentatively TRBD2 (5 bases). From germline, CDR1 is MDHEN and CDR2 SYDVKM. V was clipped by 1 base and J by 7 bases, with 8 bases between them. CDR3 length: 13 amino acids. This CDR3 reads CASSLFRGNEQFF. The DNA for the CDR3 is TGTGCCAGCAGTTTATTCCGAGGGAATGAGCAGTTCTTC.

The chain joins TRBV5-4 to TRBJ2-2; 10 nucleotides agree with TRBD2. Germline values: CDR1 SGHNT, CDR2 YYREEE (reference sequence). Trimming at V came to 0 bases and at J to 7 bases, leaving 6 bases not matched to a gene. The CDR3 covers 16 residues. CDR3 DNA: TGTGCCAGCAGCTTGGTCCTAGCGGGAGTGGGCGGGGAGCTGTTTTTT. Translating gives CASSLVLAGVGGELFF.

This chain connects TRBV6-5 to TRBJ1-2, with TRBD1 matching over 7 bases. Germline V gene sequence: CDR1 MNHEY, CDR2 SVGAGI. This CDR3 region has 13 residues. With V trimmed by 5 bases and J by 6 bases, 6 bases remained unmatched. The CDR3 loop reads CASSLQGSHGYTF. The CDR3 DNA follows: TGTGCCAGCAGTCTACAGGGGAGTCATGGCTACACCTTC.

This chain links TRBV5-1 with TRBJ2-4, with D hard to call. The V gene lost 2 bases and the J gene lost 0 bases, with 27 bases spanning the gap. Germline V gives CDR1 SGHRS, CDR2 YFSETQ. The CDR3 is 21 residues long. The CDR3: CASSFVGSITGSRLAKNIQYF. The DNA of the CDR3 is TGCGCCAGCAGCTTCGTGGGTTCCATTACGGGTAGTCGACTAGCCAAAAACATTCAGTACTTC.

This chain connects TRBV7-9 to TRBJ2-5, with 10 bases identical to TRBD1. The junction had 2 bases not matched to a gene; V was cut back by 4 bases and J by 6 bases. The germline V gene has CDR1 SEHNR and CDR2 FQNEAQ (reference sequence). CDR3 size: 13 residues. The CDR3 loop reads CASSSGQGKTQYF. The DNA of the CDR3 is TGTGCCAGCAGCTCGGGACAGGGGAAGACCCAGTACTTC.

V gene TRBV4-1 combines with J gene TRBJ2-2, with D possibly being TRBD1 or TRBD2 (6 bases each). CDR1 and CDR2 (germline): MGHRA, YSYEKL. The CDR3 is made up of 16 amino acids. Trimming removed 4 bases at V and 2 bases at J, with 14 bases between. The CDR3 protein is CASSLMLGGNTGELFF. CDR3 bases: TGCGCCAGCAGCCTAATGCTCGGGGGCAACACCGGGGAGCTGTTTTTT.

The genes are TRBV4-1 and TRBJ1-2, with 7 bases lining up with TRBD1. The CDR3 extends over 20 amino acids. With V trimmed by 3 bases and J by 5 bases, 24 bases remained unmatched. Germline V gives CDR1 MGHRA, CDR2 YSYEKL. CDR3 loop: CASSQAKVGQITLGIYGYTF. DNA of the CDR3: TGCGCCAGCAGCCAGGCCAAGGTGGGACAGATCACCCTCGGCATATATGGCTACACCTTC.